The source of this T cell receptor (beta chain) is a study of graft-versus-host responses after intestinal transplantation. Study overall: All recipients were transplanted with multivisceral, liver-intestinal, or isolated intestinal grafts. Anti-thymocyte globulin served as induction for all recipients, who then took tacrolimus and steroids for around 3 years.

Regarding this clone: Its antigen is not known.

Measured with immunoSEQ multiplex PCR; TCRdb has only the in-frame clones, and not every one. The sample shows 90,000 to 150,000 clones, 85% to 95% of them seen only once. In germline, CDR1 is SGDLS, CDR2 YYNGEE. CDR3 size: 17 residues. With 3 bases clipped from V and 0 bases from J, the junction kept 10 bases outside the gene matches. Sample: unstimulated CD8+ T cells sorted from spleen or lymph node cells, taken before intestinal transplant. The TCR was taken from a human donor who received an intestinal transplant. V and J are TRBV9 and TRBJ1-1; 8 nucleotides line up with TRBD1. The CDR3 nucleotides are TGTGCCAGCAGCGAGGGGGGACAGGTGAAAATGAACACTGAAGCTTTCTTT. Its protein is CASSEGGQVKMNTEAFF.